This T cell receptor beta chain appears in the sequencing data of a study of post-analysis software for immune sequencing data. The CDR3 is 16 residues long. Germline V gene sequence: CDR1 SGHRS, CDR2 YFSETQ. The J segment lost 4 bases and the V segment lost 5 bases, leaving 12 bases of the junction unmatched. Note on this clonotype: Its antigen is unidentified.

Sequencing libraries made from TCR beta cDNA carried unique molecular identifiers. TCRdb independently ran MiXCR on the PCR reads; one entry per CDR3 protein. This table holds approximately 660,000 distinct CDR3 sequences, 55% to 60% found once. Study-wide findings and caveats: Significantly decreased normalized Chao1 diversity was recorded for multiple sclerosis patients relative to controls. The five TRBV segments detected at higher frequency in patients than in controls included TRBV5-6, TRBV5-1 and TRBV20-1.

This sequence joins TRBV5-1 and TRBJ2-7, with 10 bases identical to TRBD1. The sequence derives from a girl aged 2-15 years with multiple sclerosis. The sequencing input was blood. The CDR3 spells CASSKAPGQGIYEQYF. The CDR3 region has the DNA TGCGCCAGCAGTAAAGCACCGGGACAGGGGATATACGAGCAGTACTTC.